Below are 25 T cell receptor beta chains sequenced from a single sample in a study of blood T cell repertoires in COVID-19 (dated by TCRdb to 2019 to 2021). The library was prepared using the immunoSEQ multiplex PCR assay. TCRdb took this table from immuneACCESS and kept in-frame rearrangements with V and J called. Such tables lack part of the clones; where checked against another copy, unresolved V genes explain under half of the gap, and the rest is unexplained. Present in this sample are 100,000 or so clones, 81% of which were seen just once. 8.5% to 9.5% of the sample lies in the top ten. Material: peripheral blood. The source is a woman in her 70s with acute or convalescent COVID-19.

This clone was detected once. The V gene is TRBV18, the J gene TRBJ2-5; maybe TRBD1 (5 bases). This CDR3 has 14 residues. V was shortened by 6 bases and J by 4 bases, with 15 bases between the two germline ends. The germline V gene has CDR1 KGHSH and CDR2 LQKENI. As DNA, the CDR3 is TGTGCCAGCTCGCTAAGGCCCCAGGGAGAGACCCAGTACTTC. Its protein is CASSLRPQGETQYF.

The rearrangement links TRBV5-1 to TRBJ1-3; D not certain. V lost 4 bases, J lost 0 bases, and 17 bases lay in between. The CDR3 is made up of 17 amino acids. Germline CDR1 SGHRS, CDR2 YFSETQ. CDR3 nucleotide sequence: TGCGCCAGCAGCCCCCGGACGGGATTAAGCTCTGGAAACACCATATATTTT. It specifies CASSPRTGLSSGNTIYF.

The chain combines TRBV5-8 with TRBJ1-6, with no clear D. CDR1 is SGHTS, CDR2 YDEGEE, per germline. V lost 3 bases, J lost 5 bases, and 12 bases lay in between. The CDR3 is 15 residues long. For the CDR3, the DNA is TGTGCCAGCAGCTGGGTCCGGGAGAATAATTCACCCCTCCACTTT. Protein: CASSWVRENNSPLHF.

The J gene is TRBJ2-2, the V gene TRBV19; tentatively, D is TRBD1 (6 bases). V lost 3 bases, J lost 3 bases, and 11 bases lay in between. Germline CDR1 and CDR2: LNHDA and SQIVND (reference sequence). The CDR3 has 15 amino acids. The CDR3 protein is CASSMVQGYTGELFF. CDR3 nucleotides: TGTGCCAGTAGTATGGTCCAGGGGTACACCGGGGAGCTGTTTTTT.

This clone was seen more than once but under ten times. CDR3 coding DNA: TGTGCCAGCAGCCAAGCAATCAGGGGGCAATCACCCCTCCACTTT. This translates into CASSQAIRGQSPLHF. The genes are TRBV3-1 (or the pseudogene TRBV3-2) and TRBJ1-6; 8 bases are a match to TRBD1. Germline V gene sequence: CDR1 LGHDT, CDR2 YNNKEL (reference sequence). After removal of 1 base from V and 10 bases from J, the junction contained 6 bases not matched to a gene. This CDR3 is 15 amino acids long.

The chain links TRBV11-2 to TRBJ2-1, with D maybe TRBD2 (6 bases). V was pared by 1 base and J by 4 bases, with 8 bases between. The CDR3 contains 14 residues. Looked up from germline, CDR1 is SGHAT and CDR2 is FQNNGV. CDR3 amino acids: CASSLVGGYNEQFF. The CDR3 nucleotides are TGTGCCAGCAGCTTAGTCGGGGGATACAATGAGCAGTTCTTC.

The chain combines TRBV19 with TRBJ2-5, with TRBD2 matching over 8 bases. Unmatched junction bases numbered 5, after V lost 5 bases and J lost 3 bases. Germline CDR1 reads LNHDA; CDR2 reads SQIVND (reference sequence). The CDR3 covers 14 residues. This CDR3 reads CASSAGGKKETQYF. CDR3 nucleotides: TGTGCCAGTAGTGCGGGGGGAAAGAAAGAGACCCAGTACTTC.

Worth noting for this clone: The same CDR3 can be traced to other DNA sequences in this sample. V gene TRBV24-1 combines with J gene TRBJ2-3; the D is unclear. Germline CDR1 is KGHDR and CDR2 is SFDVKD. This CDR3 is built from 13 residues. Trimming shortened V by 3 bases and J by 4 bases, and 7 bases separated the two germline ends. CDR3 DNA sequence: TGTGCCACCAGTGATCAAGGAGCAGATACGCAGTATTTT. Its protein product is CATSDQGADTQYF.

CDR3 coding DNA: TGTGCCAGCAGGAAACCACAGGGGGCACCGAACACCGGGGAGCTGTTTTTT. Protein: CASRKPQGAPNTGELFF. The rearrangement uses TRBV6-4 and TRBJ2-2, with 9 bases that match TRBD1. V was clipped by 6 bases and J by 0 bases; unmatched bases: 8. The CDR3 length is 17 residues. Germline CDR1 is MRHNA and CDR2 is SNTAGT.

This chain connects TRBV11-2 to TRBJ2-3; 7 bases line up with TRBD2. Germline V lookup: CDR1 SGHAT, CDR2 FQNNGV. The CDR3 loop spans 14 amino acids. Trimming removed 3 bases from V and 5 bases from J; junction bases left unmatched: 5. The CDR3 DNA is TGTGCCAGCAGCTTGGGGACGGGGGGAGATACGCAGTATTTT. This gives the protein CASSLGTGGDTQYF. Using reference TRBV11-2 and TRBJ2-3 for the parts outside the CDR3, the full variable domain is EAGVAQSPRYKIIEKRQSVAFWCNPISGHATLYWYQQILGQGPKLLIQFQNNGVVDDSQLPKDRFSAERLKGVDSTLKIQPAKLEDSAVYLCASSLGTGGDTQYFGPGTRLTVL.

The V and J genes are TRBV10-1 and TRBJ1-4; TRBD1 matches 11 bases. V dropped 9 bases and J dropped 4; count of bases not matched to a gene: 13. CDR1 and CDR2 (germline): WNHNN, SYGVQD (reference sequence). The CDR3 has 17 residues. In nucleotides, the CDR3 is TGCGCCAGTATCCCGGGACAGGGGGATTTTGGTAATGAAAAACTGTTTTTT. Its translation: CASIPGQGDFGNEKLFF.

The V gene is TRBV6-5, the J gene TRBJ2-7, with 12 nucleotides matching TRBD1. This CDR3 has 15 residues. Losses at the gene ends were 6 bases for V and 5 bases for J; bases not matched to a gene: 8. Germline V CDR1 and CDR2: MNHEY, SVGAGI. The CDR3 coding sequence is TGTGCCAGCAGCCGCGGGACAGGGGGCGGGGACGAGCAGTACTTC. Amino acids: CASSRGTGGGDEQYF.

The chain employs TRBV10-3 and TRBJ2-7; D might be TRBD2 (5 bases). CDR1 and CDR2 (germline): ENHRY, SYGVKD. The CDR3 is 12 amino acids. Trimming removed 6 bases from V and 12 bases from J, with 18 bases in between. As DNA, the CDR3 is TGTGCCATCAGCAAAAATCGGGAAGATAGGTACTTC. Translation gives CAISKNREDRYF.

V usage is TRBV7-8 and J usage is TRBJ2-3; 12 nucleotides align to TRBD2. The CDR3 totals 19 residues. Germline CDR1 and CDR2: SGHVS and FQNEAQ. The V gene end was trimmed by 2 bases and the J gene end by 1 base; junction bases not matched to a gene: 10. CDR3 sequence (DNA): TGTGCCAGCAGCTTATATAGGCTAGCGGGGGGGTTGGGCACAGATACGCAGTATTTT. Amino acids: CASSLYRLAGGLGTDTQYF.

The genes are TRBV9 and TRBJ2-3, with 7 bases that match TRBD2. CDR1 SGDLS and CDR2 YYNGEE come from the germline V gene. The V gene end was trimmed by 4 bases and the J gene end by 0 bases; junction bases not matched to a gene: 8. CDR3 length: 16 amino acids. CDR3 residues: CASSPLGGRSTDTQYF. In nucleotides, the CDR3 is TGTGCCAGCAGCCCCCTTGGCGGGAGAAGCACAGATACGCAGTATTTT.

This chain connects TRBV10-3 to TRBJ1-1; D unclear. CDR1 is ENHRY, CDR2 SYGVKD, per germline. CDR3 length equals 15 residues. Trimming removed 2 bases from V and 1 base from J, with 11 bases in between. In DNA form, the CDR3 reads TGTGCCATCAGTGAGCCCCAGGCAGGGAACACTGAAGCTTTCTTT. Translating it yields CAISEPQAGNTEAFF.

This clone was detected only a few times. V gene TRBV19 combines with J gene TRBJ2-7, with D tentatively TRBD1 (5 bases). With 5 bases removed from V and 0 bases from J, the gap between germline ends came to 11 bases. CDR3 length equals 14 residues. Germline V gene data show CDR1 as LNHDA and CDR2 as SQIVND (reference sequence). The CDR3, as DNA: TGTGCCAGTAGTGATAGGGGTAGCTCCTACGAGCAGTACTTC. Its protein is CASSDRGSSYEQYF.

This sequence joins TRBV5-4 and TRBJ2-7; 7 bases line up with TRBD2. The CDR3 is made up of 16 amino acids. Germline assignment: CDR1 SGHNT and CDR2 YYREEE (reference sequence). V lost 0 bases to trimming and J lost 1 base; unmatched junction nucleotides: 7. This chain's CDR3 is CASSLGLAGTSYEQYF. The CDR3 DNA is TGTGCCAGCAGCTTGGGGTTAGCGGGTACATCCTACGAGCAGTACTTC.

The chain employs TRBV5-1 and TRBJ1-5; the match to TRBD1 covers 9 bases. Germline CDR1 reads SGHRS; CDR2 reads YFSETQ. The CDR3 runs 15 residues. The junction had 4 bases not matched to a gene; V was cut back by 4 bases and J by 2 bases. The CDR3, as DNA: TGCGCCAGCAGCATCGGGACAGGGCGCAATCAGCCCCAGCATTTT. Translation gives CASSIGTGRNQPQHF.

The J gene is TRBJ1-1, the V gene TRBV5-8; D is unresolved. V lost 0 bases to trimming and J lost 11 bases, with 17 bases between them. CDR1 and CDR2 from the germline V gene are SGHTS and YDEGEE. The CDR3 loop spans 14 amino acids. CDR3 DNA sequence: TGTGCCAGCAGCTTGGGCGGGAACACTGGTAATGCTTTCTTT. Its translation is CASSLGGNTGNAFF.

The rearrangement links TRBV5-1 to TRBJ1-4, with TRBD1 identical over 8 bases. The CDR3 extends over 15 amino acids. The V gene end was trimmed by 4 bases and the J gene end by 8 bases; junction bases not matched to a gene: 10. Germline CDR1 SGHRS, CDR2 YFSETQ. DNA for the CDR3: TGCGCCAGCAGCGTTTACCAGGGGGCAGGAGAAAAACTGTTTTTT. Protein: CASSVYQGAGEKLFF.

The chain employs TRBV5-1 and TRBJ2-7; 7 bases are a match to TRBD1. This CDR3 has 14 residues. V lost 3 bases to trimming and J lost 1 base; unmatched junction nucleotides: 4. Germline lookup yields CDR1 SGHRS and CDR2 YFSETQ. The CDR3 nucleotides read TGCGCCAGCAGCTCCCGACAGGGTTCCTACGAGCAGTACTTC. This gives the protein CASSSRQGSYEQYF.

The genes are TRBV27 and TRBJ1-5; D perhaps matches TRBD1 (6 bases). Germline V gene sequence: CDR1 MNHEY, CDR2 SMNVEV (reference sequence). Trimming left V 8 bases short and J 0 bases short, with 11 bases between. The CDR3 sequence is 14 residues long. This chain's CDR3 is CASRDTYSNQPQHF. As DNA, the CDR3 is TGTGCCAGCCGGGACACGTATAGCAATCAGCCCCAGCATTTT.

The rearrangement links TRBV6-5 to TRBJ1-1, with D uncertain. The length of the CDR3 is 15 residues. CDR1 and CDR2 from the germline V gene are MNHEY and SVGAGI. Between the trimmed V and J ends, which lost 6 bases and 2 bases, there was a span of 16 bases. CDR3: CASRPPVRENTEAFF. DNA for the CDR3: TGTGCCAGCAGACCCCCGGTGCGGGAAAACACTGAAGCTTTCTTT.

The V call is TRBV4-3, the J call TRBJ2-7; 8 nucleotides match TRBD1. The CDR3 contains 14 residues. The germline V gene encodes CDR1 LGHNA and CDR2 YSLEER. V dropped 5 bases and J dropped 2; count of bases not matched to a gene: 5. The CDR3 loop is CASSVSGGTYEQYF. As DNA, the CDR3 is TGCGCCAGCAGCGTATCAGGGGGCACCTACGAGCAGTACTTC.